This is a list of T cell receptor beta chains from one sample in a study of OX40 agonist ivuxolimab in advanced cancers. Profiled with immunoSEQ multiplex PCR; TCRdb holds only in-frame clones, not every one. The sample comprises about 67,000 clones, 85% to 90% of which are singletons, and 0.6% to 0.8% rests with the top ten. This material consisted of CD4+ or CD8+ T cells sorted from blood, taken in a trial of the OX40 agonist ivuxolimab. The receptors come from an adult with an advanced solid tumor such as melanoma, head and neck, liver or kidney cancer. Each CDR3 is given with its conserved first and last residue. D genes are given only for firm matches. Clone sizes are given selectively: once, few, many, or a class where the clone is expanded.

CDR3aa: CASSPDRAGGRLRAQYF; CDR3nt: TGCGCCAGCAGCCCGGATCGGGCGGGGGGCCGTCTCCGAGCGCAGTACTTC; v_gene: TRBV4-3; abundance: -; j_gene: TRBJ2-7; d_gene: TRBD2
CDR3aa: CASLDGGNLGEQYF; CDR3nt: TGTGCCAGCCTGGATGGGGGAAATCTGGGCGAGCAGTACTTC; v_gene: TRBV10-3; abundance: -; j_gene: TRBJ2-7; d_gene: -
CDR3aa: CASSFSDWGYTF; CDR3nt: TGTGCCAGCAGCTTTTCCGACTGGGGCTACACCTTC; v_gene: TRBV7-2; abundance: -; j_gene: TRBJ1-2; d_gene: -
CDR3aa: CASSLELWDAIARERGFGYTF; CDR3nt: TGCGCCAGCAGCTTGGAGCTTTGGGACGCCATAGCCCGGGAACGGGGCTTTGGCTACACCTTC; v_gene: TRBV5-1; abundance: -; j_gene: TRBJ1-2; d_gene: -
CDR3aa: CASSSGRSYGYTF; CDR3nt: TGTGCCAGCAGCTCTGGACGGAGCTATGGCTACACCTTC; v_gene: TRBV7-2; abundance: -; j_gene: TRBJ1-2; d_gene: -
CDR3aa: CASSSSRDRGRPNGYTF; CDR3nt: TGCGCCAGCAGCTCGTCTCGAGACAGGGGGCGACCCAATGGCTACACCTTC; v_gene: TRBV4-3; abundance: -; j_gene: TRBJ1-2; d_gene: TRBD1
CDR3aa: CASSEVPTGGYTF; CDR3nt: TGTGCCAGCAGTGAAGTCCCCACGGGGGGCTACACCTTC; v_gene: TRBV6-1; abundance: once; j_gene: TRBJ1-2; d_gene: -
CDR3aa: CASSSLQGGITEAFF; CDR3nt: TGTGCCAGCAGTTCACTACAGGGTGGCATCACTGAAGCTTTCTTT; v_gene: TRBV28; abundance: once; j_gene: TRBJ1-1; d_gene: -
CDR3aa: CASSEQGASGANVLTF; CDR3nt: TGTGCCAGCAGTGAGCAGGGGGCGTCTGGGGCCAACGTCCTGACTTTC; v_gene: TRBV2; abundance: -; j_gene: TRBJ2-6; d_gene: TRBD1
CDR3aa: CASSSDGDSPLHF; CDR3nt: TGTGCCAGCAGCTCCGACGGGGATTCACCCCTCCACTTT; v_gene: TRBV6-6; abundance: -; j_gene: TRBJ1-6; d_gene: -
CDR3aa: CASSYSDREYDGYTF; CDR3nt: TGTGCCAGCAGCTACTCCGACAGGGAGTACGATGGCTACACCTTC; v_gene: TRBV5-6; abundance: once; j_gene: TRBJ1-2; d_gene: TRBD1
CDR3aa: CASSSETYEQYF; CDR3nt: TGTGCCAGCAGCTCCGAGACCTACGAGCAGTACTTC; v_gene: TRBV7-9; abundance: -; j_gene: TRBJ2-7; d_gene: -
CDR3aa: CASSIVGHPSYEQYF; CDR3nt: TGTGCCAGTAGTATAGTGGGCCATCCCAGCTACGAGCAGTACTTC; v_gene: TRBV19; abundance: -; j_gene: TRBJ2-7; d_gene: -
CDR3aa: CASSYLEGGELFF; CDR3nt: TGTGCCAGCAGTTACCTAGAGGGCGGGGAGCTGTTTTTT; v_gene: TRBV6-9; abundance: -; j_gene: TRBJ2-2; d_gene: -
CDR3aa: CASSESSGGGDSVTIYF; CDR3nt: TGTGCCAGCAGTGAGTCCTCGGGTGGGGGAGATTCGGTCACCATATATTTT; v_gene: TRBV6-1; abundance: -; j_gene: TRBJ1-3; d_gene: -
CDR3aa: CASSLGEGGYQPQHF; CDR3nt: TGTGCCAGCAGCTTGGGGGAGGGAGGGTATCAGCCCCAGCATTTT; v_gene: TRBV5-5; abundance: -; j_gene: TRBJ1-5; d_gene: -
CDR3aa: CASSLLYGPYEQYF; CDR3nt: TGTGCCAGCAGTTTATTGTACGGACCCTACGAGCAGTACTTC; v_gene: TRBV27; abundance: -; j_gene: TRBJ2-7; d_gene: -
CDR3aa: CASRPPGQGSGNTIYF; CDR3nt: TGTGCCAGCAGGCCTCCGGGACAGGGATCTGGAAACACCATATATTTT; v_gene: TRBV5-5; abundance: few; j_gene: TRBJ1-3; d_gene: TRBD1
CDR3aa: CASSASGETQYF; CDR3nt: TGTGCCAGTAGCGCTAGCGGAGAGACCCAGTACTTC; v_gene: TRBV19; abundance: -; j_gene: TRBJ2-5; d_gene: TRBD2
CDR3aa: CASSLRQGGSGTEAFF; CDR3nt: TGCGCCAGCAGCCTTAGGCAGGGGGGTTCGGGCACTGAAGCTTTCTTT; v_gene: TRBV5-1; abundance: -; j_gene: TRBJ1-1; d_gene: TRBD1
CDR3aa: CASSINSDEKLFF; CDR3nt: TGTGCCAGTAGTATAAACAGCGATGAAAAACTGTTTTTT; v_gene: TRBV19; abundance: -; j_gene: TRBJ1-4; d_gene: -
CDR3aa: CASSDRPDTQYF; CDR3nt: TGTGCCAGCAGTGATCGGCCCGATACGCAGTATTTT; v_gene: TRBV2; abundance: -; j_gene: TRBJ2-3; d_gene: -
CDR3aa: CASSWRVLNVPSVEAFF; CDR3nt: TGTGCCAGCAGCTGGAGGGTTCTTAATGTGCCGAGCGTTGAAGCTTTCTTT; v_gene: TRBV7-2; abundance: -; j_gene: TRBJ1-1; d_gene: -
CDR3aa: CASSIRDRDATQYF; CDR3nt: TGTGCCAGCAGCATCCGGGACAGGGATGCTACGCAGTATTTT; v_gene: TRBV7-2; abundance: -; j_gene: TRBJ2-3; d_gene: TRBD1
CDR3aa: CASSPRLEETQYF; CDR3nt: TGTGCCAGCTCACCACGGCTAGAAGAGACCCAGTACTTC; v_gene: TRBV18; abundance: -; j_gene: TRBJ2-5; d_gene: -
CDR3aa: CASSTERNSPLHF; CDR3nt: TGTGCCAGCAGCACAGAACGGAATTCACCCCTCCACTTT; v_gene: TRBV7-9; abundance: -; j_gene: TRBJ1-6; d_gene: -
CDR3aa: CASSGDVTYEQYF; CDR3nt: TGTGCCAGCAGTGGGGACGTGACCTACGAGCAGTACTTC; v_gene: TRBV2; abundance: -; j_gene: TRBJ2-7; d_gene: -
CDR3aa: CASSLRGQRGYTF; CDR3nt: TGCGCCAGCAGCTTGAGGGGGCAGAGAGGCTACACCTTC; v_gene: TRBV5-1; abundance: -; j_gene: TRBJ1-2; d_gene: TRBD1
CDR3aa: CASSDQDRGDQPQHF; CDR3nt: TGTGCCAGCAGCGATCAGGACAGGGGTGATCAGCCCCAGCATTTT; v_gene: TRBV28; abundance: once; j_gene: TRBJ1-5; d_gene: TRBD1
CDR3aa: CASSPLSGTSSYEQYF; CDR3nt: TGCGCCAGCAGCCCCTTGTCCGGGACTAGCAGCTACGAGCAGTACTTC; v_gene: TRBV5-1; abundance: -; j_gene: TRBJ2-7; d_gene: TRBD2
CDR3aa: CASSSDPTYNEQFF; CDR3nt: TGCGCCAGCAGCTCGGATCCCACCTACAATGAGCAGTTCTTC; v_gene: TRBV5-1; abundance: -; j_gene: TRBJ2-1; d_gene: -
CDR3aa: CASSSPAGEETQYF; CDR3nt: TGTGCCAGTAGCAGCCCGGCTGGGGAAGAGACCCAGTACTTC; v_gene: TRBV19; abundance: once; j_gene: TRBJ2-5; d_gene: -
CDR3aa: CASSEAVGVSEKLFF; CDR3nt: TGTGCCAGCAGTGAAGCGGTAGGGGTTAGTGAAAAACTGTTTTTT; v_gene: TRBV6-1; abundance: -; j_gene: TRBJ1-4; d_gene: -
CDR3aa: CASSSTRQGSETQYF; CDR3nt: TGTGCCAGCAGCTCTACCCGACAGGGGTCAGAGACCCAGTACTTC; v_gene: TRBV7-7; abundance: -; j_gene: TRBJ2-5; d_gene: TRBD1
CDR3aa: CASSLGWDTQYF; CDR3nt: TGTGCCAGCAGCTTAGGGTGGGATACGCAGTATTTT; v_gene: TRBV7-2; abundance: -; j_gene: TRBJ2-3; d_gene: -
CDR3aa: CASISDGLAAETQYF; CDR3nt: TGCGCCAGCATATCGGACGGACTCGCCGCAGAGACCCAGTACTTC; v_gene: TRBV5-1; abundance: -; j_gene: TRBJ2-5; d_gene: -
CDR3aa: CASRAQGFNYGYTF; CDR3nt: TGTGCCAGCAGGGCCCAGGGGTTTAACTATGGCTACACCTTC; v_gene: TRBV2; abundance: -; j_gene: TRBJ1-2; d_gene: -
CDR3aa: CATSRAGEGDNEQFF; CDR3nt: TGTGCCACCAGCAGAGCGGGTGAAGGAGACAATGAGCAGTTCTTC; v_gene: TRBV15; abundance: few; j_gene: TRBJ2-1; d_gene: -
CDR3aa: CASSYPSRGYNEQFF; CDR3nt: TGTGCCAGCAGTTACCCATCACGGGGGTACAATGAGCAGTTCTTC; v_gene: TRBV6-6; abundance: -; j_gene: TRBJ2-1; d_gene: -
CDR3aa: CASKQGQGGEKLFF; CDR3nt: TGTGCCAGCAAACAAGGACAGGGAGGCGAAAAACTGTTTTTT; v_gene: TRBV6-6; abundance: -; j_gene: TRBJ1-4; d_gene: TRBD1
CDR3aa: CASRGSGGSGYGYTF; CDR3nt: TGTGCCAGCAGAGGAAGTGGGGGCTCGGGCTATGGCTACACCTTC; v_gene: TRBV14; abundance: -; j_gene: TRBJ1-2; d_gene: -
CDR3aa: CASSPQNTQYF; CDR3nt: TGTGCCAGCAGTCCCCAAAACACCCAGTACTTC; v_gene: TRBV2; abundance: -; j_gene: TRBJ2-5; d_gene: -
CDR3aa: CASSESHQVSLPYEQYF; CDR3nt: TGTGCCAGCAGCGAATCTCACCAGGTCTCCCTCCCCTACGAGCAGTACTTC; v_gene: TRBV11-2; abundance: -; j_gene: TRBJ2-7; d_gene: -
CDR3aa: CASSQGRGENTGELFF; CDR3nt: TGCGCCAGCTCCCAGGGAAGGGGCGAGAACACCGGGGAGCTGTTTTTT; v_gene: TRBV5-1; abundance: -; j_gene: TRBJ2-2; d_gene: -
CDR3aa: CASKPDGYYGYTF; CDR3nt: TGTGCCAGCAAGCCGGACGGGTACTATGGCTACACCTTC; v_gene: TRBV2; abundance: -; j_gene: TRBJ1-2; d_gene: -
CDR3aa: CASSPPNRGDYNEQFF; CDR3nt: TGTGCCAGCTCACCACCCAACAGGGGGGACTACAATGAGCAGTTCTTC; v_gene: TRBV18; abundance: -; j_gene: TRBJ2-1; d_gene: TRBD1
CDR3aa: CASSAYSYEQYF; CDR3nt: TGTGCCAGTAGTGCCTATTCCTACGAGCAGTACTTC; v_gene: TRBV19; abundance: once; j_gene: TRBJ2-7; d_gene: -
CDR3aa: CASSLGAAFYGYTF; CDR3nt: TGTGCCAGCAGCTTAGGGGCAGCCTTCTATGGCTACACCTTC; v_gene: TRBV7-2; abundance: few; j_gene: TRBJ1-2; d_gene: -
CDR3aa: CASSLGLWGRNSPLHF; CDR3nt: TGCGCCAGCAGCCTAGGCCTCTGGGGGAGGAATTCACCCCTCCACTTT; v_gene: TRBV4-1; abundance: few; j_gene: TRBJ1-6; d_gene: -
CDR3aa: CASSLYRGDNQPQHF; CDR3nt: TGTGCCAGCAGCCTGTACAGGGGGGACAATCAGCCCCAGCATTTT; v_gene: TRBV4-2; abundance: -; j_gene: TRBJ1-5; d_gene: TRBD1
CDR3aa: CASSLDGTAGDIQYF; CDR3nt: TGCGCCAGCAGCTTGGACGGGACGGCGGGGGACATTCAGTACTTC; v_gene: TRBV5-1; abundance: once; j_gene: TRBJ2-4; d_gene: TRBD2